What follows are 32 T cell receptor beta chains derived from one specimen sequenced in a study. Treg sorting used a CD4+CD25+CD127-/low gate. A single record per CDR3 protein comes from TCRdb applying MiXCR to the 5' RACE reads. This table has thousands of distinct CDR3 sequences, approximately 50% appearing once. The sequenced sample consisted of Tregs sorted from a lymph node. Receptors were obtained from a female donor with breast cancer.

This clonotype was seen only once. The chain's CDR3 is CASRKKTGDIQYF. CDR3 DNA sequence: TGCGCCAGCAGGAAAAAAACCGGGGACATTCAGTACTTC. The V call is TRBV5-1, the J call TRBJ2-4; D is possibly TRBD2 (5 bases). Deletions cut 5 bases from V and 8 bases from J, with 14 bases between. Per the germline V gene, CDR1 is SGHRS and CDR2 is YFSETQ. CDR3 length equals 13 residues. Drawing the rest from reference TRBV5-1 and TRBJ2-4, the complete variable domain is KAGVTQTPRYLIKTRGQQVTLSCSPISGHRSVSWYQQTPGQGLQFLFEYFSETQRNKGNFPGRFSGRQFSNSRSEMNVSTLELGDSALYLCASRKKTGDIQYFGAGTRLSVL.

The chain is built from TRBV6-5 and TRBJ2-7; 11 bases line up with TRBD2. Germline lookup yields CDR1 MNHEY and CDR2 SVGAGI. The CDR3 loop spans 14 amino acids. V trimming: 5 bases; J trimming: 2 bases; junction bases outside the gene matches: 2. The CDR3 sequence: CASSGLAGPYEQYF. In DNA form, the CDR3 reads TGTGCCAGCAGTGGACTAGCGGGCCCCTACGAGCAGTACTTC.

The J gene is TRBJ1-6, the V gene TRBV9; D ambiguous. Germline CDR1 reads SGDLS; CDR2 reads YYNGEE. Trimming stripped 4 bases from V and 5 bases from J, with 13 bases between. CDR3 length: 15 amino acids. The chain's CDR3 is CASSTRVSDNSPLHF. Here the CDR3 DNA reads TGTGCCAGCAGCACCCGAGTTAGTGATAATTCACCCCTCCACTTT.

This clonotype was seen a handful of times. The J gene is TRBJ1-2, the V gene TRBV2, with 8 bases lining up with TRBD1. The CDR3 is 13 residues long. V gave up 7 bases and J gave up 5 bases; unmatched junction bases: 6. The germline V gene has CDR1 SNHLY and CDR2 FYNNEI. CDR3 in amino acids: CASKDRGKYGYTF. The CDR3 region has the DNA TGTGCCAGCAAAGACAGGGGCAAATATGGCTACACCTTC.

The chain is built from TRBV29-1 and TRBJ2-1; tentative D call: TRBD2 (6 bases). CDR3 length equals 15 residues. The V gene's germline CDR1 is SQVTM and CDR2 ANQGSEA. Trimming stripped 5 bases from V and 3 bases from J, with 17 bases between. CDR3 residues: CSVSFPPDYYNEQFF. CDR3 sequence (DNA): TGCAGCGTTTCTTTTCCTCCGGACTACTACAATGAGCAGTTCTTC.

This rearrangement joins TRBV20-1 to TRBJ1-6; no clear D. CDR1 is DFQATT and CDR2 is SNEGSKA in the germline V gene (reference sequence). Trimming took off 4 bases at V and 0 bases at J, with 16 bases between the two ends. CDR3 length: 17 amino acids. CDR3 DNA sequence: TGCAGTGCTACAGACAATTTTCTGAGCTCCTATAATTCACCCCTCCACTTT. Protein: CSATDNFLSSYNSPLHF.

The rearrangement joins TRBV5-1 to TRBJ1-1, with D perhaps matching TRBD1 (5 bases). Trimming left V 1 base short and J 5 bases short, with 27 bases between. The CDR3 contains 19 residues. The V gene's germline CDR1 is SGHRS and CDR2 YFSETQ. For the CDR3, the DNA is TGCGCCAGCAGCTTGCCTACGGGGGGACGCGCAAACTACGCAACTGAAGCTTTCTTT. Translating it yields CASSLPTGGRANYATEAFF.

J is TRBJ1-4 and V is TRBV30; D gene uncertain. V lost 0 bases and J 2 bases, leaving 7 bases between the germline ends. Germline assignment: CDR1 GTSNPN and CDR2 SVGIG (reference sequence). The CDR3 extends over 14 amino acids. CDR3 DNA sequence: TGTGCCTGGAGTGTAGGAGGCACTAATGAAAAACTGTTTTTT. Its translation: CAWSVGGTNEKLFF.

The genes are TRBV6-1 and TRBJ1-6; D gene ambiguous. Trimming left V 6 bases short and J 5 bases short, with 17 bases between. The CDR3 runs to 16 residues. Germline loops: CDR1 MNHNS, CDR2 SASEGT. CDR3 in DNA: TGTGCCAGCAGCGCCTTGGTGGCCCGAGATAATTCACCCCTCCACTTT. This encodes CASSALVARDNSPLHF.

CDR3 coding DNA: TGTGCCAGCAGCCAAGTCCCAGGGATCGACTATGGCTACACCTTC. Amino acid sequence: CASSQVPGIDYGYTF. V gene TRBV4-2 combines with J gene TRBJ1-2; the D gene is possibly TRBD1 (5 bases). Germline CDR1 reads LGHNA; CDR2 reads YNFKEQ. V lost 1 base to trimming and J lost 3 bases, with 12 bases between them. The length of the CDR3 is 15 residues.

J is TRBJ2-1 and V is TRBV20-1; 7 nucleotides line up with TRBD2. V lost 3 bases to trimming and J lost 10 bases; unmatched junction nucleotides: 9. The germline gives CDR1 DFQATT, CDR2 SNEGSKA (reference sequence). The CDR3 contains 13 residues. CDR3 region: CSASGREQWEQFF. The CDR3 nucleotides read TGCAGTGCTAGCGGGCGGGAGCAATGGGAGCAGTTCTTC.

This clonotype was counted a few times. V and J are TRBV7-2 and TRBJ2-7; TRBD1 is a possible D gene (5 bases). Germline V gives CDR1 SGHTA, CDR2 FQGNSA. The CDR3 loop spans 12 amino acids. V lost 0 bases to trimming and J lost 10 bases, with 10 bases between them. CDR3 sequence reads: CASSLAPGLQYF. The CDR3 bases are TGTGCCAGCAGCTTAGCTCCAGGGCTCCAGTACTTC. The full variable domain, completed using reference TRBV7-2 and TRBJ2-7, is GAGVSQSPSNKVTEKGKDVELRCDPISGHTALYWYRQSLGQGLEFLIYFQGNSAPDKSGLPSDRFSAERTGGSVSTLTIQRTQQEDSAVYLCASSLAPGLQYFGPGTRLTVT.

This clonotype was seen more than once but under ten times. The genes are TRBV6-2 or TRBV6-3 and TRBJ2-5; 9 bases map to TRBD2. Germline CDR1 and CDR2: MNHEY and SVGEGT. The CDR3 sequence is 14 residues long. Trimming cost V 5 bases and J 6 bases; bases outside gene matches: 7. The CDR3 DNA follows: TGTGCCAGCAGTAGCGGGGGGAGCGAGAAGACCCAGTACTTC. It codes for CASSSGGSEKTQYF.

This clonotype has only one observation. The junction differs from germline at one of its ends, possibly a read error. V gene TRBV7-7 combines with J gene TRBJ2-1; D call uncertain. Per germline, CDR1 SSHAT and CDR2 FNYEAQ (reference sequence). This CDR3 has 14 residues. This chain's CDR3 is CASSLFSGGNEQFF. Here the CDR3 DNA reads TGCGCCAGCAGCTTATTCTCAGGCGGCAATGAGCAGTTCTTC. Full variable domain (outside the CDR3, taken from reference TRBV7-7 and TRBJ2-1): GAGVSQSPRYKVTKRGQDVTLRCDPISSHATLYWYQQALGQGPEFLTYFNYEAQPDKSGLPSDRFSAERPEGSISTLTIQRTEQRDSAMYRCASSLFSGGNEQFFGPGTRLTVL.

This clonotype was recorded a few times. The chain has TRBV9 and TRBJ2-2; D tentatively fits TRBD1 or TRBD2 (5 bases each). The CDR3 has 18 residues. Germline CDR1 reads SGDLS; CDR2 reads YYNGEE. V lost 3 bases and J 4 bases, leaving 22 bases between the germline ends. The CDR3 sequence: CASSEHLGTADSTGELFF. The CDR3 DNA sequence: TGTGCCAGCAGCGAGCACCTGGGGACGGCAGATTCCACCGGGGAGCTGTTTTTT.

This clonotype was counted between two and nine times. The chain links TRBV6-1 to TRBJ2-7; D is ambiguous. CDR1 and CDR2 (germline): MNHNS, SASEGT. This CDR3 has 13 residues. The germline V and J ends were trimmed by 2 bases and 4 bases, with 9 bases remaining between them. Written as DNA, the CDR3 is TGTGCCAGCAGTGAACCCCCCCTGTACGAGCAGTACTTC. Translating gives CASSEPPLYEQYF.

The chain is built from TRBV20-1 and TRBJ2-7; TRBD1 aligns across 7 bases. The CDR3 totals 15 residues. The V gene's germline CDR1 is DFQATT and CDR2 SNEGSKA (reference sequence). V lost 4 bases and J lost 2; bases outside the gene matches: 11. The DNA of the CDR3 is TGCAGTGCTAACCCCCTCCGGGACAGACCCTACGAGCAGTACTTC. This encodes CSANPLRDRPYEQYF.

This clonotype was seen a handful of times. The chain employs TRBV20-1 and TRBJ1-1, with D possibly TRBD1 on 5 matching bases. The CDR3 covers 14 residues. Germline-derived CDR1 and CDR2 are DFQATT and SNEGSKA (reference sequence). V gave up 6 bases and J gave up 7 bases, with 21 bases separating them. This CDR3 is CSARQGRGAYEAFF. DNA of the CDR3: TGCAGTGCCAGACAAGGGAGGGGAGCATATGAAGCTTTCTTT.

On this clonotype: One junction end does not reproduce the germline sequence, and a read error may be involved. V usage is TRBV6-5 and J usage is TRBJ2-1, with D possibly TRBD1 on 6 matching bases. This CDR3 is built from 13 residues. From germline, CDR1 is MNHEY and CDR2 SVGAGI. The CDR3, as DNA: TGTGCCAGGAGTTGGGACACCTACAATGAGCAGTTCTTC. Its translation: CARSWDTYNEQFF.

Concerning this clonotype: This CDR3 is missing its conserved last phenylalanine or tryptophan, likely due to a read error. V is TRBV28 and J is TRBJ1-1; possible D gene TRBD1, 5 bases. The V gene lost 2 bases and the J gene lost 3 bases, with 16 bases spanning the gap. This CDR3 comprises 16 residues. Germline values: CDR1 MDHEN, CDR2 SYDVKM. CDR3 nucleotide sequence: TGTGCCAGCAGTTTAGCCACCGGGGGGTGGTACACTGAAGCTTTCTCT. It codes for CASSLATGGWYTEAFS.

In this sample, this clonotype turned up a few times. J is TRBJ1-1 and V is TRBV10-3; no reliable D call. In germline, CDR1 is ENHRY, CDR2 SYGVKD. This CDR3 spans 13 amino acids. V dropped 5 bases and J dropped 3 bases, with 10 bases sitting between them. The CDR3 region is CAISTSLDTEAFF. As DNA, the CDR3 is TGTGCCATCAGTACAAGTCTTGACACTGAAGCTTTCTTT.

This clonotype came up a few times. The chain has TRBV27 and TRBJ2-3, with D perhaps TRBD1 (5 bases). CDR3 length: 16 amino acids. Germline V CDR1 and CDR2: MNHEY, SMNVEV (reference sequence). V was pared by 7 bases and J by 5 bases, with 22 bases between. CDR3 in DNA: TGTGCCAGCAAAAGCCGGCCCCCTCGGCAGGGAGATACGCAGTATTTT. Residues: CASKSRPPRQGDTQYF.

V is TRBV12-3 or TRBV12-4 and J is TRBJ1-2; D not certain. The CDR3 totals 13 residues. Trimming stripped 5 bases from V and 2 bases from J, with 9 bases between. In DNA form, the CDR3 reads TGTGCCAGCAGTATGACTGTAAACTATGGCTACACCTTC. As protein: CASSMTVNYGYTF.

The chain recombines TRBV29-1 with TRBJ1-1, with D unclear. CDR1 is SQVTM and CDR2 is ANQGSEA in the germline V gene. CDR3 length: 13 amino acids. Between the trimmed V and J ends, which lost 1 base and 1 base, there was a span of 7 bases. The CDR3 reads CSVEVYRNTEAFF. The CDR3 coding sequence is TGCAGCGTTGAAGTGTACAGGAACACTGAAGCTTTCTTT. Based on the CDR3 plus reference TRBV29-1 and TRBJ1-1, the full variable domain is SAVISQKPSRDICQRGTSLTIQCQVDSQVTMMFWYRQQPGQSLTLIATANQGSEATYESGFVIDKFPISRPNLTFSTLTVSNMSPEDSSIYLCSVEVYRNTEAFFGQGTRLTVV.

This clonotype was seen a few times. The rearrangement joins TRBV29-1 to TRBJ1-2; no clear D. In germline, CDR1 is SQVTM, CDR2 ANQGSEA. V was trimmed by 3 bases and J by 5 bases, leaving 13 bases between them. The CDR3 has 13 residues. The CDR3, as DNA: TGCAGCGTTGATTGGGTCGGGGAATATGGCTACACCTTC. Residues: CSVDWVGEYGYTF.

The chain employs TRBV29-1 and TRBJ2-7, with D tentatively TRBD1 or TRBD2 (6 bases each). Deletions cut 5 bases from V and 6 bases from J, with 11 bases between. The CDR3 length is 11 residues. Germline V CDR1 and CDR2: SQVTM, ANQGSEA. CDR3 loop: CSVFEGGEQYV. CDR3 in DNA: TGCAGCGTTTTCGAGGGGGGCGAGCAGTACGTC.

V usage is TRBV28 and J usage is TRBJ2-7, with a weak D call TRBD2 (7 bases). Trimming took 2 bases from V and 6 from J, leaving 14 bases between them. The CDR3 runs 14 residues. From germline, CDR1 is MDHEN and CDR2 SYDVKM. The CDR3, as DNA: TGTGCCAGCAGTTTACGCGGGGAGGGGGTCGAGCAGTACTTC. This sequence encodes CASSLRGEGVEQYF.

The CDR3: CASSLHAGNEQYF. Written as DNA, the CDR3 is TGTGCCAGCAGTTTACACGCGGGGAACGAGCAGTACTTC. The gene calls are TRBV12-3 or TRBV12-4 and TRBJ2-7, with a weak D call TRBD2 (6 bases). This CDR3 is built from 13 residues. Between the trimmed V and J ends, which lost 2 bases and 5 bases, there was a span of 10 bases.

This chain connects TRBV7-6 to TRBJ1-2; possibly TRBD1 for D (6 bases). Between the trimmed V and J ends, which lost 0 bases and 3 bases, there was a span of 17 bases. Germline-derived CDR1 and CDR2 are SGHVS and FNYEAQ. This CDR3 is 17 amino acids long. The CDR3 region is CASSLALGAGEDYGYTF. The DNA for the CDR3 is TGTGCCAGCAGCTTAGCGCTTGGGGCAGGGGAAGACTATGGCTACACCTTC.

The rearrangement links TRBV6-5 to TRBJ1-2; D not certain. The CDR3 consists of 11 residues. The germline V and J ends were trimmed by 4 bases and 7 bases, with 7 bases remaining between them. Per germline, CDR1 MNHEY and CDR2 SVGAGI. The CDR3 DNA reads as TGTGCCAGCAGTTCACTTGGTGGCTACACCTTC. It translates to CASSSLGGYTF.

This chain links TRBV20-1 with TRBJ2-1; a weak D match, TRBD2 (6 bases). V was cut by 3 bases and J by 0 bases, with 15 bases left in between. Per the germline V gene, CDR1 is DFQATT and CDR2 is SNEGSKA (reference sequence). The CDR3 runs to 16 residues. Here the CDR3 DNA reads TGCAGTGCTAGTCCTTGGGCGGGAAGCTCCTACAATGAGCAGTTCTTC. Translated: CSASPWAGSSYNEQFF.

V usage is TRBV20-1 and J usage is TRBJ2-3; D remains unclear. The germline V gene has CDR1 DFQATT and CDR2 SNEGSKA (reference sequence). This CDR3 is built from 12 residues. V dropped 7 bases and J dropped 1 base, with 9 bases sitting between them. CDR3 sequence (DNA): TGCAGTGTGCAAACTCGCACAGATACGCAGTATTTT. Translation gives CSVQTRTDTQYF.